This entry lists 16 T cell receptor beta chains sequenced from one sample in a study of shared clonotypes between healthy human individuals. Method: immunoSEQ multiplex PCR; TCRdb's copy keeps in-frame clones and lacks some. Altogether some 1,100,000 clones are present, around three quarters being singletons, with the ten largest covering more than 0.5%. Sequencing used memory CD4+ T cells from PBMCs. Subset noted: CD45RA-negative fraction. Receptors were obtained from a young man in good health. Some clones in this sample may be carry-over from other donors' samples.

CDR3 residues: CASSDPNFLTGELFF. CDR3 sequence (DNA): TGTGCCAGCAGTGATCCGAACTTCCTCACCGGGGAGCTGTTTTTT. The chain links TRBV25-1 to TRBJ2-2, with D uncertain. Germline V CDR1 and CDR2: MGHDK, SYGVNS. This CDR3 has 15 amino acids. Trimming took off 3 bases at V and 4 bases at J, with 12 bases between the two ends.

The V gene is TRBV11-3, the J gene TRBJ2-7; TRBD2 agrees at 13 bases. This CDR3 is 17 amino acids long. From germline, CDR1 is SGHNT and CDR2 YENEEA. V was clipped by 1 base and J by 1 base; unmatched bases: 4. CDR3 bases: TGTGCCAGCAGCTTAGGCGGGACTAGCGGGGCTTCCTACGAGCAGTACTTC. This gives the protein CASSLGGTSGASYEQYF.

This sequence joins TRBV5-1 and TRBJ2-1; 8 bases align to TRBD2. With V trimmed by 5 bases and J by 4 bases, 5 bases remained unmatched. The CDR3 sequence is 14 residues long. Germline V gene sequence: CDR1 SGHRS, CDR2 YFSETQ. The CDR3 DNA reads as TGCGCCAGCAGTGGGCGGGAGGTTTACAATGAGCAGTTCTTC. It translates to CASSGREVYNEQFF.

CDR3 coding DNA: TGTGCCATCCTTTCCTCTAGCGGGACCGAGCAGTACTTC. This codes for CAILSSSGTEQYF. V gene TRBV10-3 combines with J gene TRBJ2-7; 9 bases are a match to TRBD2. This CDR3 region has 13 residues. Germline trimming cut 8 bases from V and 6 bases from J; bases unmatched to any gene: 8. Germline lookup yields CDR1 ENHRY and CDR2 SYGVKD.

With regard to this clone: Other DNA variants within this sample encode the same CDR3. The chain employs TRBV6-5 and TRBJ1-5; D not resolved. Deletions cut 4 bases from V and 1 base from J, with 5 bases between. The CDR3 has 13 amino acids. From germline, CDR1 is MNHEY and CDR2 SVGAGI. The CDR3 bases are TGTGCCAGCAGTTTGGACAGCAATCAGCCCCAGCATTTT. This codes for CASSLDSNQPQHF.

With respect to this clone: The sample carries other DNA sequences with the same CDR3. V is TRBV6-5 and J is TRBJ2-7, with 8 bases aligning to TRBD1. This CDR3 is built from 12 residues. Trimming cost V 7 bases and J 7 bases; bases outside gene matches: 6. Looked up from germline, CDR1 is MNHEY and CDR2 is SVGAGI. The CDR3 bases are TGTGCCAGCACCGGACAGGGTGGGGAGCAGTACTTC. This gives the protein CASTGQGGEQYF.

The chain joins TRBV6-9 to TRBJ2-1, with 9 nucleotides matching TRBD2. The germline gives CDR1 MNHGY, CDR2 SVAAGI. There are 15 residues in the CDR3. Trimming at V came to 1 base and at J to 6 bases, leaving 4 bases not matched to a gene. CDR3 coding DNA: TGTGCCAGCAGTTATTTGACTAGCGGAGTCAATGAGCAGTTCTTC. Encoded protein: CASSYLTSGVNEQFF.

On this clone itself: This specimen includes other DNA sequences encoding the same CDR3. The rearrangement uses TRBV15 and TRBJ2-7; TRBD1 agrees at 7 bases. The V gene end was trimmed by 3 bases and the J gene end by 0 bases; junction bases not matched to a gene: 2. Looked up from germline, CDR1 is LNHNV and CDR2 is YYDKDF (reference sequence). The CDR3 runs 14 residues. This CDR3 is CATSRDRYSYEQYF. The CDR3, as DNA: TGTGCCACCAGCAGGGACAGGTACTCCTACGAGCAGTACTTC.

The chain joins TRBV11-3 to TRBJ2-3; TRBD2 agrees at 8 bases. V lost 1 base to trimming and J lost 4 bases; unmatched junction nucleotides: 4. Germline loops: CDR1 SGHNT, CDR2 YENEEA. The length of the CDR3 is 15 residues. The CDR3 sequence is CASSLARGGPDTQYF. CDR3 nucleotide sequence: TGTGCCAGCAGCTTAGCTCGGGGGGGACCAGATACGCAGTATTTT.

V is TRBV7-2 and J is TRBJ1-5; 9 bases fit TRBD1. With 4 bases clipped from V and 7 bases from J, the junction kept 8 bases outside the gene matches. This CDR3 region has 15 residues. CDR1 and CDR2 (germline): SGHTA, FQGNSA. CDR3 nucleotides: TGTGCCAGCAGCTCCGGGACAGGGAGGGGACAGCCCCAGCATTTT. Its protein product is CASSSGTGRGQPQHF.

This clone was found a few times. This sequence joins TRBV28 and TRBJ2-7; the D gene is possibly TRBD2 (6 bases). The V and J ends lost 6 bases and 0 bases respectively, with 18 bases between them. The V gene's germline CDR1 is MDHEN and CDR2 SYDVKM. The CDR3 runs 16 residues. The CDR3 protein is CASRGAGRKNSYEQYF. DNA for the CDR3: TGTGCCAGCAGAGGCGCGGGACGCAAAAACTCCTACGAGCAGTACTTC.

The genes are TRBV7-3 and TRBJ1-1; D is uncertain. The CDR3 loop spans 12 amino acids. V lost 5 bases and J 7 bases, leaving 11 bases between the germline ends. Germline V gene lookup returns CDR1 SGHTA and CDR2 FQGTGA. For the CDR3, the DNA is TGTGCCAGCAGCCCGAGAGGGCTTGAAGCTTTCTTT. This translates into CASSPRGLEAFF.

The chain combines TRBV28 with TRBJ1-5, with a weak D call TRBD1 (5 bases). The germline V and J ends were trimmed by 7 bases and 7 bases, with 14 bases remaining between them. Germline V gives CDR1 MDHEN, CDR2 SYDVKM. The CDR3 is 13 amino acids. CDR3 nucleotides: TGTGCCAGCACCCTGAGGGGTCAACAGCCCCAGCATTTT. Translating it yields CASTLRGQQPQHF.

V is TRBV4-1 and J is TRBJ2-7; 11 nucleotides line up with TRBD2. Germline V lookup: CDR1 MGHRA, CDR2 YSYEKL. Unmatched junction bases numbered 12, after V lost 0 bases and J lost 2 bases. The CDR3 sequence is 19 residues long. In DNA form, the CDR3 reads TGCGCCAGCAGCCAAGATAGTCGGCTAGCGGGAGGAAGGGCCTACGAGCAGTACTTC. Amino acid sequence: CASSQDSRLAGGRAYEQYF.

Here the CDR3 DNA reads TGCGCCAGCAGCCTATTGCACACTAGCGGGAGCGTGTCAGATACGCAGTATTTT. Protein: CASSLLHTSGSVSDTQYF. The V gene is TRBV4-1, the J gene TRBJ2-3; 11 bases line up with TRBD2. Germline lookup yields CDR1 MGHRA and CDR2 YSYEKL. Trimming at V came to 4 bases and at J to 4 bases, leaving 13 bases not matched to a gene. CDR3 length equals 18 residues.

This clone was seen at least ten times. The CDR3 nucleotides are TGTGCCAGCAGCAACAGACAGGGCTCTGGAAACACCATATATTTT. Translated: CASSNRQGSGNTIYF. This chain links TRBV7-2 with TRBJ1-3; 7 positions match TRBD1. The CDR3 is 15 amino acids. The germline V gene encodes CDR1 SGHTA and CDR2 FQGNSA. V gave up 5 bases and J gave up 0 bases; unmatched junction bases: 4.